This TCR beta chain originates from a study of radiation and T cells in renal cell carcinoma. Using immunoSEQ multiplex PCR, the repertoire was profiled, and TCRdb retains in-frame clones only, with some absent. The sample shows around 5,300 clones, 50% to 60% of them seen only once. Study results and limitations: Irradiated tumors held more dominant CDR3 motifs than control tumors. Top 100 clonotypes averaged about 54% in irradiated versus around 45% in nephrectomy-only tumors.

On this clone: Its antigen remains unknown.

Treatment specified: 15 Gy SBRT to primary tumor, nephrectomy 4 weeks later. Nephrectomy followed 15 Gy stereotactic body radiation by 4 weeks. CDR1 is SGDLS and CDR2 is YYNGEE in the germline V gene. This CDR3 comprises 15 residues. V shed 3 bases and J 5 bases; nucleotides not matched to a gene: 5. V gene TRBV9 combines with J gene TRBJ2-7; TRBD2 agrees at 13 bases. Material: tumor tissue, obtained from a patient whose treatment included radiotherapy and nephrectomy. The TCR comes from a man in his fifties or sixties with renal cell carcinoma. The CDR3 here is CASSERTSGRDEQYF. The CDR3 DNA reads as TGTGCCAGCAGCGAGCGGACTAGCGGGAGAGACGAGCAGTACTTC.